A selection of T cell receptor beta chains follows, all from one sample in a study of shared clonotypes between healthy human individuals. The method was immunoSEQ multiplex PCR; TCRdb's version includes in-frame clones alone and lacks a portion of them. Altogether about 660,000 clones are present, less than 85% being singletons, with the ten largest covering approximately 1.6%. Sequencing was carried out using memory CD4+ T cells sorted from blood. The receptors stem from a woman in her twenties or thirties in good health. Each CDR3 is given with its conserved first and last residue. The D gene is left open where the match is weak. Only part of the rows carry a size: once, few, many, or a class if the clone is expanded.

. . TRBJ1-3 TRBV2 TGTGCCAGCACCAGAACTGGGATGGGTAACACCATATATTTT CASTRTGMGNTIYF
. . TRBJ1-4 TRBV7-9 TGTGCCAGCAGCTTAGGTGTCACTCTTGGCGAAAAACTGTTTTTT CASSLGVTLGEKLFF
TRBD1 few TRBJ1-2 TRBV27 TGTGCCAGCAGTTTATCCCCCACAGGGGGCGATGGCTACACCTTC CASSLSPTGGDGYTF
. . TRBJ2-7 TRBV6-5 TGTGCCAGCAGTTACGGGGGCGAGCAGTACTTC CASSYGGEQYF
TRBD1 . TRBJ2-7 TRBV18 TGTGCCAGCTCACCATGGACAGGGGTTGAGCAGTACTTC CASSPWTGVEQYF
. . TRBJ2-7 TRBV9 TGTGCCAGCAGCGTAGCTCTCAGCACCGACGAGCAGTACTTC CASSVALSTDEQYF
. . TRBJ2-1 TRBV25-1 TGTGCCAGCACCCCAATCGGCGCTTACAATGAGCAGTTCTTC CASTPIGAYNEQFF
TRBD1 . TRBJ2-1 TRBV6-4 TGTGCCAGCAGTGTATGGGGACAGGGCCGTTTTAGCTCCTACAATGAGCAGTTCTTC CASSVWGQGRFSSYNEQFF
TRBD1 . TRBJ1-3 TRBV30 TGTGCCTGGAGCACAGGGGACTCTGGAAACACCATATATTTT CAWSTGDSGNTIYF
. . TRBJ2-3 TRBV4-1 TGCGCCAGCACCCTAAGGCAGGGCCCCGGGGAAACGCAGTATTTT CASTLRQGPGETQYF
TRBD2 . TRBJ2-3 TRBV7-3 TGTGCCAGCAGCCCCGCTAGCGGGGGTAGCACAGATACGCAGTATTTT CASSPASGGSTDTQYF
TRBD1 . TRBJ2-7 TRBV19 TGTGCCAGTAGGATACAGGGGTCCTACGAGCAGTACTTC CASRIQGSYEQYF
. . TRBJ1-5 TRBV6-6 TGTGCCAGCAAGAGGGGTTTAGGGCAGCCCCAGCATTTT CASKRGLGQPQHF
TRBD1 . TRBJ1-1 TRBV11-3 TGTGCCAGCAGCCCCAACAGGGGGACTGAAGCTTTCTTT CASSPNRGTEAFF
TRBD1 . TRBJ2-7 TRBV5-1 TGCGCCAGCAGACGGGGACAGGAGGGGACCTACGAGCAGTACTTC CASRRGQEGTYEQYF
TRBD2 . TRBJ2-7 TRBV28 TGTGCCAGCAGTTTCCGACTAGCAACCTACGAGCAGTACTTC CASSFRLATYEQYF
TRBD2 . TRBJ2-2 TRBV27 TGTGCCAGCAGTTTAGACCCGAAGTTAGCGGGAGGGAAATCGGTGGAGCTGTTTTTT CASSLDPKLAGGKSVELFF
. . TRBJ1-2 TRBV4-1 TGCGCCAGCAGCCAAGTAAGCATAGGGATCGGACATGGCTACACCTTC CASSQVSIGIGHGYTF
TRBD2 . TRBJ2-1 TRBV2 TGTGCCAGCAGTCTACTAGCGGGGCTCAATGAGCAGTTCTTC CASSLLAGLNEQFF
. few TRBJ1-3 TRBV5-1 TGCGCCAGCAGGTCATCGGGAGTCGCAAACACCATATATTTT CASRSSGVANTIYF
. many TRBJ1-3 TRBV7-9 TGTGCCAGCAGCCCACGTAGCCTCCCTTCTGGAAACACCATATATTTT CASSPRSLPSGNTIYF
. . TRBJ2-3 TRBV7-8 TGTGCCAGCAGGGGGGCGGGAGATACGCAGTATTTT CASRGAGDTQYF
. . TRBJ1-2 TRBV5-1 TGCGCCAGCAGTTTAAATCGGGTGCGCAGGGGAGATGGCTACACCTTC CASSLNRVRRGDGYTF
. once TRBJ2-1 TRBV7-2 TGTGCCAGCAGCTTAGATGGGTCCTCCTACAATGAGCAGTTCTTC CASSLDGSSYNEQFF
. once TRBJ2-7 TRBV30 TGTGCCTGGAGGCCGGACACCTACGAGCAGTACTTC CAWRPDTYEQYF
. few TRBJ2-1 TRBV11-3 TGTGCCAGCAGCTTGGGCAAGTACAATGAGCAGTTCTTC CASSLGKYNEQFF
TRBD2 few TRBJ2-1 TRBV4-1 TGCGCCAGCAGCCAATTACTAGCGGCCTACAATGAGCAGTTCTTC CASSQLLAAYNEQFF